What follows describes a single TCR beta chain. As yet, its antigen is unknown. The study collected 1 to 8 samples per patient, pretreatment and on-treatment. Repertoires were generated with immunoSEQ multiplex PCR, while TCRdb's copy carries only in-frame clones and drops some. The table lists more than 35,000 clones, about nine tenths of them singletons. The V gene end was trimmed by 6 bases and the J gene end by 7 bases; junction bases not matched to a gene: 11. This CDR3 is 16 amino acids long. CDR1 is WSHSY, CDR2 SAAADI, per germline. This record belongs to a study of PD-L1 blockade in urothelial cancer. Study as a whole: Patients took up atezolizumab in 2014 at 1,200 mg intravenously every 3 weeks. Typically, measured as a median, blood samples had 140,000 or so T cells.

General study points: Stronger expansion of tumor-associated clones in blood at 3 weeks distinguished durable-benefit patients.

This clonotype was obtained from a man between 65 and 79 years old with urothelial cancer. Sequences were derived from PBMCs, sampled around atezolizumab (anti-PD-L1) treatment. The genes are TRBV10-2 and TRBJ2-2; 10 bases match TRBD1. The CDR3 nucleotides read TGCGCCAGCAGAACGACAGGGGGCGCGATGAACGGGGAGCTGTTTTTT. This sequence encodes CASRTTGGAMNGELFF.